This is a list of T cell receptor beta chains from one sample in a study of tumor and adjacent non-tumor tissue in lung cancer. TCRdb used MiXCR to reprocess the multiplex PCR reads, holding one entry per CDR3 protein. This sample has under 95,000 distinct CDR3 sequences, with roughly two thirds found just once. What was sequenced was lung tumor tissue. These TCRs come from a man aged 65 to 85 with non-small cell lung cancer. Each CDR3 is given with its conserved first and last residue. Each record gives: D gene, J gene, CDR3 length, clone size, V gene, CDR3 DNA, CDR3 protein. The D gene is left open where the match is weak. Size tells how often a clone was seen (once, few, many) or the class of an expanded clone, and some rows leave it out.

>NA|TRBJ2-7|13|NA|TRBV5-1
TGCGCCAGCAGCTCAGGGGCCTTACGTGAGCAGTACTTC
CASSSGALREQYF
>TRBD1|TRBJ2-2|15|few|TRBV5-1
TGCGCCAGCAGCATTACAGGGGTGCACACCGGGGAGCTGTTTTTT
CASSITGVHTGELFF
>TRBD1|TRBJ2-2|16|once|TRBV4-1
TGCGCCAGCAGCCCCGACAGGGGGCGAGACACCGGGCAGCTGTTTTTT
CASSPDRGRDTGQLFF
>TRBD1|TRBJ1-5|14|many|TRBV11-2
TGTGCCAGCAGCTCAGACAGGGAGGACCAGCCCCAGCATTTT
CASSSDREDQPQHF
>TRBD2|TRBJ2-1|17|once|TRBV5-1
TGCGCCAGCAGCGGGGGGACTAGCAGGAAGGCCTACAATGAGCAGTTCTTC
CASSGGTSRKAYNEQFF
>NA|TRBJ1-1|14|NA|TRBV19
TGTGGTAGTAGTATAGAGGCGGGGAACACTGAAGCTTTCTTT
CGSSIEAGNTEAFF
>NA|TRBJ2-5|13|NA|TRBV28
TGTGCCAGCAGACCGGAGGGTAGCAGGACCCAGTACTTC
CASRPEGSRTQYF
>TRBD1|TRBJ2-5|14|NA|TRBV11-2
TGTGCTAGCAGCCCGACAGGGGGGATCGAGATCCAGTACTTC
CASSPTGGIEIQYF
>NA|TRBJ2-5|14|NA|TRBV12-3/TRBV12-4
TGTGTCAGCACCCCCCATGGGGGAAGAGATACCCAGTATTTC
CVSTPHGGRDTQYF
>NA|TRBJ2-2|14|many|TRBV28
TGTGCCAGCAGTGACGGGACGTCCCACGGGGAGCTGTTTTTT
CASSDGTSHGELFF
>TRBD1|TRBJ2-5|15|NA|TRBV11-2
TGTGCCAATAGCTGGACCAGGACAGGCCAAGAGACTCAGTACTTC
CANSWTRTGQETQYF
>NA|TRBJ2-7|15|many|TRBV5-1
TGCGCCAGCAGCTTGGCAGTGACAAGTCCCTACGAGCAGTACTTC
CASSLAVTSPYEQYF
>NA|TRBJ2-1|16|many|TRBV11-1
TGTGCCAGCAGTCAAGCTGGGGCGGTTAGTCGCGGCGAGCAGTTCTTC
CASSQAGAVSRGEQFF
>NA|TRBJ2-7|16|NA|TRBV11-2
TGTGCCAGCAGCCCGGGACCGGTACAGGCGGCATACGAGCAGTACTTC
CASSPGPVQAAYEQYF
>TRBD1|TRBJ2-6|16|many|TRBV20-1
TGCAGTACCCGGACAGGGGCCCGCTCTGGGGCCAACGTCCTGACTTTC
CSTRTGARSGANVLTF
>NA|TRBJ1-2|13|NA|TRBV28
TGTGCCAGCAGTCTGAGGCAACCTAGGGGTTACACCTTC
CASSLRQPRGYTF
>NA|TRBJ1-3|15|NA|TRBV30
TGTGCCTTCTCAACGGGTTTAATCTCTGGAAACACCATATATTTT
CAFSTGLISGNTIYF
>TRBD1|TRBJ1-5|15|many|TRBV7-9
TGTGCCAGCAGCCCGGACAGGGAGAGCAATCAGCCCCAGCATTTT
CASSPDRESNQPQHF
>TRBD1|TRBJ1-6|15|NA|TRBV6-5
TGTGCCAGCAGTTATGCGACAGGGGTCTTCTCAGCCCTCCACTTT
CASSYATGVFSALHF
>TRBD1|TRBJ2-1|14|NA|TRBV29-1
TGCAGCGTTGGACAGGGACACCCCAACAATGAGCAGTTCTTC
CSVGQGHPNNEQFF
>NA|TRBJ2-5|14|NA|TRBV6-6
TGTGCCAGCAGTTGCGTAGGGTCCCAAGAGACCCAGTACTTC
CASSCVGSQETQYF
>NA|TRBJ2-1|13|many|TRBV10-2
TGCGCCAGCAGTGCATTGGGGGCCAATGAGCAGTTCTTC
CASSALGANEQFF
>TRBD1|TRBJ2-7|15|NA|TRBV14
TGTGCCAGCAGCCAAGTTTCCAGGGGGCCTCCCTGGCAGTACTTC
CASSQVSRGPPWQYF
>NA|TRBJ1-2|13|NA|TRBV6-2/TRBV6-3
TGTGCCAGAAGTTCCAGGGCTCGCTATGGCTACACCTTC
CARSSRARYGYTF
>NA|TRBJ1-3|12|NA|TRBV13
TGTGTCAGCATCTTAACGGGAAACACCATATATTTT
CVSILTGNTIYF
>NA|TRBJ2-7|12|NA|TRBV11-2
TGTGTCAGTAGCCCCACAGGGTATGAACAGTACTTC
CVSSPTGYEQYF
>TRBD1|TRBJ2-7|13|NA|TRBV11-2
TGTGCCAGCTGCCTGGACAGGGGACGCGAGCAGTACTTC
CASCLDRGREQYF
>NA|TRBJ1-4|14|many|TRBV28
TGTGCCAGCAGTTCCACATCGGGGGTTGCAAAACTGTTTTTT
CASSSTSGVAKLFF
>NA|TRBJ2-7|14|NA|TRBV14
TGTGCCAGCTGCCGGAACTTTCGGGCTCGGGAGCAGTACTTC
CASCRNFRAREQYF
>NA|TRBJ2-7|11|NA|TRBV2
TGTGCCAGCAGTCTTTTTAACGAGCAGTACTTC
CASSLFNEQYF
>NA|TRBJ2-7|11|medium-sized|TRBV5-4
TGTGCCAGCAGCGGCAGGTACGAGCAGTACTTC
CASSGRYEQYF
>NA|TRBJ2-1|15|NA|TRBV6-5
TGTGCCAGCAGTCTGGACGGCTTCCTAGGGAGTGAGCAGTTCTTC
CASSLDGFLGSEQFF
>TRBD1|TRBJ2-5|16|NA|TRBV5-4
TGTGCCAGCAGCTCGGGAGGGACAGGGGGCTTGAAGACCCAGTACTTC
CASSSGGTGGLKTQYF
>NA|TRBJ1-1|13|once|TRBV2
TGTGCCAGCATCTACATGGGGACCACTGAAGCTTTCTTT
CASIYMGTTEAFF
>NA|TRBJ2-5|15|NA|TRBV4-1
TGCGCCGGCAGCCAAGTGGTCAGCAGGGATGAGATCCAGTACTTC
CAGSQVVSRDEIQYF
>NA|TRBJ1-1|11|many|TRBV30
TGTGCCTGGAGCCCCCTCCGGGGAGCTTTCTTT
CAWSPLRGAFF
>NA|TRBJ2-3|11|NA|TRBV6-6
TGTCCCAGCAGTTACGGCCTAGAGTGGCATTTT
CPSSYGLEWHF
>NA|TRBJ2-5|13|NA|TRBV5-5
TGTGCCGGCAGCCCCGGACATCATGAGACCCAGTACTTC
CAGSPGHHETQYF
>TRBD2|TRBJ2-7|15|NA|TRBV5-4
TGTGCCAACCGGGGGGTACTCTCATCAACTTACGAGCAGTACTTC
CANRGVLSSTYEQYF
>NA|TRBJ2-7|13|NA|TRBV9
TGTGCCAGCAGCGTAGAGGTCGGTCGGGAGCAGTACTTC
CASSVEVGREQYF
>NA|TRBJ2-3|15|NA|TRBV4-2
TGTGCCAGCAGCCGTCAGGGGGGCAGTCCTGAGCCCCAGTATTTT
CASSRQGGSPEPQYF
>NA|TRBJ1-5|13|NA|TRBV30
TGTGCCTGGAATAAGGGACTTACACAGCCCCAGCATTTT
CAWNKGLTQPQHF
>NA|TRBJ1-5|14|NA|TRBV5-6
TGTACCAGCAGCCCTGACAGGAACAATCAGCCCCAGCGTTTT
CTSSPDRNNQPQRF
>NA|TRBJ2-7|14|NA|TRBV11-2
TGTGCCAGCAACTTTGGGGCAGGGCCCTACGAGCAGTACTTC
CASNFGAGPYEQYF
>NA|TRBJ2-6|17|many|TRBV4-1
TGCGCCAGCAGCCAAGAGCGGGCGACCTCTGGGGCCAACGTCCTGACTTTC
CASSQERATSGANVLTF
>NA|TRBJ2-5|15|few|TRBV6-5
TGTGCCAGTAACCTCACAGGTCAGGGACAAGAGACCCAGTACTTC
CASNLTGQGQETQYF